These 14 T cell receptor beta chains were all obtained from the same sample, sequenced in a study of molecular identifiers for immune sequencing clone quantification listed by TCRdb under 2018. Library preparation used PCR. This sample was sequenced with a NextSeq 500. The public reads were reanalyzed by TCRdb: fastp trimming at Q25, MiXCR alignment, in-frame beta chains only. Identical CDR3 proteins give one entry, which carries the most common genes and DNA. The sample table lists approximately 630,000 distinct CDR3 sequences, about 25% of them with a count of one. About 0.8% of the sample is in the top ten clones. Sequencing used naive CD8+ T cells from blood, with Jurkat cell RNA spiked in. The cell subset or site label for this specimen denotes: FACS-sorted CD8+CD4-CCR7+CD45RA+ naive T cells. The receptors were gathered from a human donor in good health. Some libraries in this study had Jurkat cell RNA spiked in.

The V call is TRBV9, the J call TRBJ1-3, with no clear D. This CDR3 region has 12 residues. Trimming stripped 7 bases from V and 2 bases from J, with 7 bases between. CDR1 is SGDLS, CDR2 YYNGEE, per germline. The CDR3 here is CASSWTGNTIYF. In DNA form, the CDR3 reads TGTGCCAGCTCCTGGACTGGAAACACCATATATTTT.

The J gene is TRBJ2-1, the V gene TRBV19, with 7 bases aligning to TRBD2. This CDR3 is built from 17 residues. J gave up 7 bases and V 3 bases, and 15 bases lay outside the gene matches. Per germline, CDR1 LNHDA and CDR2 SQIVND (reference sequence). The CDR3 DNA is TGTGCCAGTAGTATTGTCACCGGGACTACGGAGGGGAATGAGCAGTTCTTC. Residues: CASSIVTGTTEGNEQFF.

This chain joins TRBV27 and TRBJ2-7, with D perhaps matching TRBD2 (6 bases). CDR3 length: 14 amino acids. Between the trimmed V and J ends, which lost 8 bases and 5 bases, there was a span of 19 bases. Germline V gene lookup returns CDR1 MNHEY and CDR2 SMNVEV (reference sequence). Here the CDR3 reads CASWDSGGSHEQYF. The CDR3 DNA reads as TGTGCCAGCTGGGACTCCGGGGGATCCCACGAGCAGTACTTC.

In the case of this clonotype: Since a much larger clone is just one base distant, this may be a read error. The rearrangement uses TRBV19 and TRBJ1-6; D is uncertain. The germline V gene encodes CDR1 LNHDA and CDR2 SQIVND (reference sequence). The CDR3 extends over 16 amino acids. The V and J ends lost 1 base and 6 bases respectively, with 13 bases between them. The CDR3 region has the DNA TGTGCCAGTAGTATAGGGCGGAGACAAGGTAATTCACCCCTCCACTTT. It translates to CASSIGRRQGNSPLHF.

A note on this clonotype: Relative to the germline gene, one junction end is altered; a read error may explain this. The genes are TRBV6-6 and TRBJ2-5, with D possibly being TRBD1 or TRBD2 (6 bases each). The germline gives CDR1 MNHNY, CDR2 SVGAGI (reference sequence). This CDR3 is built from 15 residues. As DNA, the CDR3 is TGTGCCAGCGATGATAGCGGACAGCCCCAAGTGACCCAGTACTTC. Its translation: CASDDSGQPQVTQYF.

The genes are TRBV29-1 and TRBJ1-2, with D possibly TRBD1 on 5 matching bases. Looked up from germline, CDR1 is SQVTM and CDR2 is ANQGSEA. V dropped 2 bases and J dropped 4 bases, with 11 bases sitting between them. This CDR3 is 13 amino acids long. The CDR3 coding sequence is TGCAGCGTTGAACCGAGGGACTTCTATGGCTACACCTTC. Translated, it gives CSVEPRDFYGYTF.

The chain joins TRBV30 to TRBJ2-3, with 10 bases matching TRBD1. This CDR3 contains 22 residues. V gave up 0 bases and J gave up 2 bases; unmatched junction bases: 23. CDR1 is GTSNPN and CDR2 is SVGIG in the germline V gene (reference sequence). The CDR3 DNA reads TGTGCCTGGAGTGTACTCGGTATTGGGGACAGGGGCGCGCTAGCCCTCACAGATACGCAGTATTTT. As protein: CAWSVLGIGDRGALALTDTQYF.

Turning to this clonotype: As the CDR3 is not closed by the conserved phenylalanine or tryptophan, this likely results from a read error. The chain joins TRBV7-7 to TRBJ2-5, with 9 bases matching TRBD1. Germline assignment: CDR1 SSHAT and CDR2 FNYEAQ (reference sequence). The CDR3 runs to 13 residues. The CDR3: CASATGGRETQYL. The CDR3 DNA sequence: TGTGCTAGCGCCACAGGGGGCCGAGAGACCCAGTACCTC.

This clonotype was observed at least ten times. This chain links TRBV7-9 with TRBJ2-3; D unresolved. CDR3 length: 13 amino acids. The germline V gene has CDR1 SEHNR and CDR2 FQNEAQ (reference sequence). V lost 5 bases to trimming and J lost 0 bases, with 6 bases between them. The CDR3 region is CASSDPSTDTQYF. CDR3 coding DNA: TGTGCCAGCAGCGATCCCAGCACAGATACGCAGTATTTT.

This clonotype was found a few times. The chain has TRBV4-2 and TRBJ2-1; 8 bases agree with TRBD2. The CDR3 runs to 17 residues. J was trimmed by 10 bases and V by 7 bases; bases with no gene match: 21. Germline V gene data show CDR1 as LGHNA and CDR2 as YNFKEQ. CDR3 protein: CASKETGAGGSLGEQFF. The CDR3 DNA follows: TGTGCCAGCAAAGAAACGGGGGCGGGAGGCTCCTTGGGAGAGCAGTTCTTC.

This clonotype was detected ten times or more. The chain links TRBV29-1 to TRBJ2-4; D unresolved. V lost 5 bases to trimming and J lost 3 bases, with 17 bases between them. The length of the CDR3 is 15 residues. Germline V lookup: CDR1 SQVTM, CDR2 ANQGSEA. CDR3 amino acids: CSVRGSSSGKNIQYF. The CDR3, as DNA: TGCAGCGTTCGTGGGTCATCCTCTGGCAAAAACATTCAGTACTTC.

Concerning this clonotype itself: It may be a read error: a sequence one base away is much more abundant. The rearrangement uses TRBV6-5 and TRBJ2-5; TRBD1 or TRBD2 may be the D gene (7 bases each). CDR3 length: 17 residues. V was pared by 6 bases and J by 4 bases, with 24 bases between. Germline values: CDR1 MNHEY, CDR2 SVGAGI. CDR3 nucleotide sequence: TGTGCCAGCAGATACGGGGGGCCAGGGGGGTTATCAGAGACCCAGTACTTC. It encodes CASRYGGPGGLSETQYF.

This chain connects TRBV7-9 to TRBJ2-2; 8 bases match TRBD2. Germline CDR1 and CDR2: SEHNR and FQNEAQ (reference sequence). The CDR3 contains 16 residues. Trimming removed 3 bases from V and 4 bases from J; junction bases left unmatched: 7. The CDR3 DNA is TGTGCCAGCAGCTTCTGGGCGGGGGGAACCACCGGGGAGCTGTTTTTT. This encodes CASSFWAGGTTGELFF.

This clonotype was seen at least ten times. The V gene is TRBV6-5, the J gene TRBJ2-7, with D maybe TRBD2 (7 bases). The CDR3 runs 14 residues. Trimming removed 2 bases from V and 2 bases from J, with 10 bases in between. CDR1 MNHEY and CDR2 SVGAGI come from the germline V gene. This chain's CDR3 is CASSYGGDTYEQYF. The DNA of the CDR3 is TGTGCCAGCAGTTACGGGGGGGACACCTACGAGCAGTACTTC.